What follows is one T cell receptor beta chain and its context. Germline V lookup: CDR1 SGHDT, CDR2 YYEEEE. Trimming cost V 4 bases and J 0 bases; bases outside gene matches: 7. The CDR3 totals 17 residues. Random hexamers primed reverse transcription of 0.5 to 1 ug RNA. MiXCR, run by TCRdb on the immunoSEQ multiplex PCR reads, gives a single entry per CDR3 protein. The repertoire holds 150,000 to 200,000 distinct CDR3 sequences, approximately 92% seen once, with more than 0.11% in the top ten. The source of the sample is a study of CD8 T cells in Susac syndrome. Sequencing used CD4+ T cells from PBMCs. The receptor's source is a human donor in good health. V is TRBV5-6 and J is TRBJ2-1; 10 bases fit TRBD2. CDR3 residues: CASSLLAGASSYNEQFF. Here the CDR3 DNA reads TGTGCCAGCAGCCTTCTAGCGGGGGCTAGCTCCTACAATGAGCAGTTCTTC.